The sequence of this T cell receptor beta chain was determined in a study of blood T cell repertoires in COVID-19. Study overall: Both acute and convalescent COVID-19 samples were obtained from the United States, Italy and Spain. From T cells, B-cell-depleted T cells, or PBMCs came the material, which was cDNA or gDNA.

Trimming took 5 bases from V and 1 from J; bases not matched to a gene: 8. This CDR3 contains 16 residues. The germline V gene encodes CDR1 MDHEN and CDR2 SYDVKM. Source study methods: Counts of nucleated cells, estimated from reference gene primer amplification, were obtained. Sequencing was performed with immunoSEQ multiplex PCR; in TCRdb, only in-frame clones are kept and a portion is missing. V and J calls and clone size are copied from that table; D and trimming were computed from the DNA. In the table there are under 200,000 clones, around four fifths of which are singletons. The sequencing sample was made of peripheral blood. This receptor was identified in a young woman with acute or convalescent COVID-19. This chain connects TRBV28 to TRBJ1-5; 7 bases are shared with TRBD1. The CDR3 DNA follows: TGTGCCAGCAGTGCTAGCTACAGGGGAAGCAATCAGCCCCAGCATTTT. Translated, it gives CASSASYRGSNQPQHF.